Following are 26 T cell receptor beta chains from one sample sequenced in a study of blood T cell repertoires in COVID-19 (TCRdb year 2020). Library preparation used the immunoSEQ multiplex PCR assay. The table comes from immuneACCESS by way of TCRdb, which keeps in-frame sequences with V and J called. Part of the clones is missing from these tables; in studies checked, under half for an unresolved V gene and the rest for unknown reasons. A total of around 270,000 clones appear in this sample, more than 75% of them only once. The ten largest clones capture about 2.5% of the sample. The material sequenced was peripheral blood. These receptors were taken from a woman aged 50 to 65 with acute or convalescent COVID-19.

This chain uses TRBV2 with TRBJ1-2; D uncertain. The germline CDR1 and CDR2 sequences are SNHLY and FYNNEI. V lost 6 bases to trimming and J lost 6 bases, with 14 bases between them. The CDR3 spans 13 residues. The CDR3 sequence is CASRATRLHGYTF. The CDR3 region has the DNA TGTGCCAGCAGGGCCACGCGACTGCATGGCTACACCTTC.

This clone was picked up a small number of times. The chain joins TRBV7-2 to TRBJ2-5; TRBD2 is a possible D gene (5 bases). Germline loops: CDR1 SGHTA, CDR2 FQGNSA. The CDR3 is made up of 15 amino acids. Trimming left V 3 bases short and J 0 bases short, with 11 bases between. CDR3 in DNA: TGTGCCAGCAGCTTCTCTGTGGAGGACCAAGAGACCCAGTACTTC. Amino acid sequence: CASSFSVEDQETQYF.

The chain carries TRBV6-5 and TRBJ2-7, with TRBD2 matching over 14 bases. The germline V gene has CDR1 MNHEY and CDR2 SVGAGI. The CDR3 runs to 15 residues. V lost 7 bases and J lost 7; bases outside the gene matches: 9. The CDR3 spells CASNAGTSGSGEQYF. DNA of the CDR3: TGTGCCAGCAATGCCGGGACTAGCGGGAGTGGTGAGCAGTACTTC.

V gene TRBV27 combines with J gene TRBJ1-2, with no clear D. V dropped 4 bases and J dropped 9 bases, with 15 bases sitting between them. The CDR3 extends over 13 amino acids. Germline CDR1 reads MNHEY; CDR2 reads SMNVEV (reference sequence). CDR3 amino acids: CASSSPAGRSYTF. The CDR3 nucleotides are TGTGCCAGCAGTTCCCCCGCAGGCAGGAGCTACACCTTC.

The chain carries TRBV27 and TRBJ2-5; 7 bases fit TRBD1. Germline CDR1 is MNHEY and CDR2 is SMNVEV (reference sequence). The V and J ends lost 6 bases and 5 bases, in that order; junction bases with no gene match: 12. This CDR3 has 15 amino acids. CDR3 amino acids: CASSRSPGGGETQYF. CDR3 DNA: TGTGCCAGCAGCCGCAGCCCAGGGGGTGGGGAGACCCAGTACTTC.

The V gene is TRBV7-2, the J gene TRBJ1-1, with D perhaps matching TRBD1 (6 bases). The V end was cut by 2 bases, the J end by 7 bases, with 14 bases between. The CDR3 is 14 residues long. Per the germline V gene, CDR1 is SGHTA and CDR2 is FQGNSA. CDR3 coding DNA: TGTGCCAGCAGCTTACCGCAGGGGAGGGGTGAAGCTTTCTTT. Its protein product is CASSLPQGRGEAFF.

V gene TRBV9 combines with J gene TRBJ1-2, with 7 bases aligning to TRBD1. From germline, CDR1 is SGDLS and CDR2 YYNGEE. The CDR3 has 15 residues. The junction had 10 bases not matched to a gene; V was cut back by 2 bases and J by 6 bases. The CDR3 reads CASSVGGRGWDGYTF. The CDR3 nucleotides are TGTGCCAGCAGCGTCGGGGGCAGGGGGTGGGATGGCTACACCTTC. Filled out from reference TRBV9 and TRBJ1-2, the complete variable domain reads DSGVTQTPKHLITATGQRVTLRCSPRSGDLSVYWYQQSLDQGLQFLIQYYNGEERAKGNILERFSAQQFPDLHSELNLSSLELGDSALYFCASSVGGRGWDGYTFGSGTRLTVV.

J is TRBJ2-7 and V is TRBV18; TRBD2 matches 7 bases. Germline assignment: CDR1 KGHSH and CDR2 LQKENI. V shed 3 bases and J 5 bases; nucleotides not matched to a gene: 7. The CDR3 loop spans 14 amino acids. The CDR3 loop reads CASSPEARGDEQYF. CDR3 coding DNA: TGTGCCAGCTCACCGGAGGCCCGGGGGGACGAGCAGTACTTC.

This clone was counted a single time. The rearrangement joins TRBV19 to TRBJ1-3; 11 nucleotides align to TRBD1. V shed 6 bases and J 2 bases; nucleotides not matched to a gene: 6. The germline V gene encodes CDR1 LNHDA and CDR2 SQIVND (reference sequence). The CDR3 spans 16 residues. The CDR3: CASSPGQGATGNTIYF. CDR3 DNA: TGTGCCAGTAGCCCTGGACAGGGGGCGACTGGAAACACCATATATTTT.

The gene calls are TRBV27 and TRBJ2-7; 10 nucleotides match TRBD2. The CDR3 extends over 14 amino acids. V trimming: 5 bases; J trimming: 5 bases; junction bases outside the gene matches: 6. CDR1 is MNHEY and CDR2 is SMNVEV in the germline V gene (reference sequence). This chain's CDR3 is CASSEAGGPHEQYF. CDR3 nucleotide sequence: TGTGCCAGCAGTGAAGCGGGAGGGCCCCACGAGCAGTACTTC.

This clone came up once. The chain couples TRBV10-3 to TRBJ1-1; a weak D match, TRBD1 (6 bases). The CDR3 has 13 residues. Looked up from germline, CDR1 is ENHRY and CDR2 is SYGVKD. The V and J ends lost 10 bases and 4 bases respectively, with 16 bases between them. The CDR3 loop is CASRTGQATEAFF. CDR3 nucleotide sequence: TGTGCCAGTCGAACAGGGCAGGCCACTGAAGCTTTCTTT.

The chain is built from TRBV7-2 and TRBJ2-7, with 10 positions matching TRBD1. The CDR3 is 15 residues long. Germline-derived CDR1 and CDR2 are SGHTA and FQGNSA. Trimming removed 3 bases from V and 6 bases from J; junction bases left unmatched: 8. The CDR3 DNA reads TGTGCCAGCAGCTTGTCCGGGACAGGGGCTCTCGAGCAGTACTTC. This codes for CASSLSGTGALEQYF.

The chain employs TRBV9 and TRBJ1-4, with 7 nucleotides matching TRBD1. Trimming removed 4 bases from V and 8 bases from J; junction bases left unmatched: 17. This CDR3 spans 17 amino acids. Looked up from germline, CDR1 is SGDLS and CDR2 is YYNGEE. CDR3 sequence reads: CASSPSQGDRADEKLFF. The DNA for the CDR3 is TGTGCCAGCAGCCCGAGCCAGGGTGACAGGGCGGACGAAAAACTGTTTTTT.

V and J are TRBV29-1 and TRBJ2-1; 7 bases match TRBD1. V lost 1 base and J lost 10; bases outside the gene matches: 4. The CDR3 loop spans 12 amino acids. Germline CDR1 and CDR2: SQVTM and ANQGSEA. The DNA for the CDR3 is TGCAGCGTTGAAGTGACAGGGCGAGAGCAGTTCTTC. Translated: CSVEVTGREQFF.

J is TRBJ1-1 and V is TRBV5-1; tentatively, D is TRBD1 (6 bases). Deletions cut 0 bases from V and 0 bases from J, with 12 bases between. This CDR3 has 16 amino acids. Germline lookup yields CDR1 SGHRS and CDR2 YFSETQ. The CDR3 region is CASSLEGVSVNTEAFF. In nucleotides, the CDR3 is TGCGCCAGCAGCTTGGAGGGGGTAAGTGTGAACACTGAAGCTTTCTTT.

The J gene is TRBJ1-1, the V gene TRBV2; 8 positions agree with TRBD1. V lost 4 bases and J lost 4; bases outside the gene matches: 2. This CDR3 has 13 amino acids. Germline loops: CDR1 SNHLY, CDR2 FYNNEI. DNA of the CDR3: TGTGCCAGCAGTGGGGACAGGCTCACTGAAGCTTTCTTT. Encoded protein: CASSGDRLTEAFF.

This clone was observed many times. The rearrangement links TRBV19 to TRBJ2-6, with a tentative D call TRBD2 (6 bases). The CDR3 extends over 15 amino acids. V was clipped by 6 bases and J by 4 bases, with 13 bases between them. The germline CDR1 and CDR2 sequences are LNHDA and SQIVND (reference sequence). CDR3: CASRSMAGGANVLTF. CDR3 nucleotide sequence: TGTGCCAGTAGATCCATGGCGGGGGGGGCCAACGTCCTGACTTTC.

The chain combines TRBV2 with TRBJ2-5; D unclear. The CDR3 covers 14 residues. V lost 0 bases to trimming and J lost 3 bases, with 8 bases between them. Germline-derived CDR1 and CDR2 are SNHLY and FYNNEI. CDR3 bases: TGTGCCAGCAGTGAAGCGCGGCTAAAAGAGACCCAGTACTTC. Amino acid sequence: CASSEARLKETQYF.

This chain uses TRBV28 with TRBJ2-7; 9 nucleotides align to TRBD1. The CDR3 is 16 residues long. With 5 bases clipped from V and 2 bases from J, the junction kept 10 bases outside the gene matches. Per the germline V gene, CDR1 is MDHEN and CDR2 is SYDVKM. The CDR3 DNA reads TGTGCCAGCAGTGCCAACCCCGGGACAGGGACCTACGAGCAGTACTTC. Protein: CASSANPGTGTYEQYF. The full variable domain, completed using reference TRBV28 and TRBJ2-7, is DVKVTQSSRYLVKRTGEKVFLECVQDMDHENMFWYRQDPGLGLRLIYFSYDVKMKEKGDIPEGYSVSREKKERFSLILESASTNQTSMYLCASSANPGTGTYEQYFGPGTRLTVT.

The chain combines TRBV27 with TRBJ2-6, with 11 bases that match TRBD2. Trimming removed 6 bases from V and 3 bases from J; junction bases left unmatched: 4. The CDR3 length is 16 residues. Looked up from germline, CDR1 is MNHEY and CDR2 is SMNVEV (reference sequence). Here the CDR3 reads CASSPLAGGGANVLTF. In DNA form, the CDR3 reads TGTGCCAGCAGCCCTCTAGCGGGAGGTGGGGCCAACGTCCTGACTTTC.

V and J are TRBV25-1 and TRBJ1-1, with 8 bases aligning to TRBD1. CDR1 and CDR2 (germline): MGHDK, SYGVNS. CDR3 size: 13 residues. V lost 4 bases to trimming and J lost 11 bases; unmatched junction nucleotides: 9. CDR3 bases: TGTGCCAGCAGTGGGGGACAGGCCCGGTTTGCTTTCTTT. This gives the protein CASSGGQARFAFF.

CDR3 protein: CASSLESSYEQYF. The CDR3 region has the DNA TGTGCCAGCAGCTTAGAGAGCTCCTACGAGCAGTACTTC. The chain couples TRBV7-8 to TRBJ2-7, with D unclear. Trimming cost V 1 base and J 0 bases, with 4 bases left between them. Germline V gives CDR1 SGHVS, CDR2 FQNEAQ. The length of the CDR3 is 13 residues.

The rearrangement uses TRBV11-3 and TRBJ1-2; 9 positions match TRBD1. There are 13 residues in the CDR3. V was pared by 5 bases and J by 7 bases, with 5 bases of the junction left unmatched. CDR1 SGHNT and CDR2 YENEEA come from the germline V gene. The CDR3 loop is CASSNTGGSGYTF. The CDR3 DNA is TGTGCCAGCAGCAACACAGGGGGCTCTGGCTACACCTTC. Based on the CDR3 plus reference TRBV11-3 and TRBJ1-2, the full variable domain is EAGVVQSPRYKIIEKKQPVAFWCNPISGHNTLYWYLQNLGQGPELLIRYENEEAVDDSQLPKDRFSAERLKGVDSTLKIQPAELGDSAVYLCASSNTGGSGYTFGSGTRLTVV.

The chain uses TRBV19 and TRBJ1-5; D perhaps matches TRBD1 (6 bases). Germline values: CDR1 LNHDA, CDR2 SQIVND (reference sequence). Trimming removed 6 bases at V and 5 bases at J, with 14 bases between. CDR3 length: 14 residues. CDR3 in amino acids: CASSRGGGDQPQHF. The DNA for the CDR3 is TGTGCCAGTAGCCGTGGGGGGGGCGATCAGCCCCAGCATTTT.

V gene TRBV24-1 combines with J gene TRBJ2-2; 7 nucleotides align to TRBD1. The V gene's germline CDR1 is KGHDR and CDR2 SFDVKD. Germline trimming cut 2 bases from V and 15 bases from J; bases unmatched to any gene: 5. The CDR3 is made up of 12 amino acids. DNA of the CDR3: TGTGCCACCAGTGATTCCGACAGGGCGGTGTTTTTT. Encoded protein: CATSDSDRAVFF.

There are a few counts of this clone. The J gene is TRBJ1-3, the V gene TRBV28; possible D gene TRBD1, 6 bases. Trimming cost V 6 bases and J 0 bases, with 15 bases left between them. The V gene's germline CDR1 is MDHEN and CDR2 SYDVKM. The CDR3 runs 16 residues. The CDR3 nucleotides read TGTGCCAGCAGCTCTGCGGGGGCTGGCTCTGGAAACACCATATATTTT. It yields the protein CASSSAGAGSGNTIYF.